This T cell receptor beta chain stems from a study of shared clonotypes between healthy human individuals (dated by TCRdb to 2018 to 2020). Context from the whole study: The cohort comprised a couple of women and a few men aged 18 to 49 years. For each donor, three plates each were used for CD4 naive and CD4 memory, two plates were used for CD8 naive, and one plate was used for CD8 memory. Blood TCR repertoires of five healthy adults were deeply sequenced to estimate repertoire size and the extent of clonotype sharing between individuals. To increase sequencing depth and limit assay-specific biases, TCR repertoire library preparation and sequencing were carried out by different laboratories using diverse techniques. Per donor, leukapheresis produced somewhere between about 0.94 and 9.5 billion PBMCs.

Worth noting for this clone: No cognate antigen has been identified for it. No much larger clone is present one base from it, and per-base qualities are unavailable.

Using the deep immunoSEQ assay, TCR CDR3 regions were amplified from genomic DNA by multiplex PCR. Genomic DNA extracted from each cell subset was distributed evenly over all wells of several immunoSEQ 96-well plates, and each plate served as one replicate. For sorted subsets, each replicate PCR was loaded with about 0.2 ug genomic DNA, equivalent to 25,000 to 35,000 T cell genomes. Purified libraries were measured with a Qubit 3.0 fluorometer, size-checked on a Bioanalyzer 2100, and measured again with the KAPA Library Quantification kit. Every immunoSEQ 96-well plate was sequenced on a separate single-read 150-cycle Illumina NextSeq 550 flow cell. Regarding the original processing steps: The immunoSEQ output contained only junctional sequences without quality scores, so filtering could not match that applied to full-length reads. To assign V/J genes and CDR3, sequences were annotated against IMGT germline references using PyIR, a Python wrapper for IgBLAST v1.9. Any read was removed if the V/J assignment was weak (E-value above 1e-6), the CDR3 was missing, or the read contained stop codons, out-of-frame junctions, or ambiguous translated residues. A V3J clonotype was defined by an identical inferred V gene, J gene, and CDR3 amino acid sequence. Percentage overlap between repertoires was computed as shared unique clonotypes divided by the size of the smaller repertoire. Repertoire richness was assessed with RTK rarefaction, the Chao1 estimator, and Recon v2.1 estimates of unobserved clonotypes. Generation probabilities were computed with OLGA for all TCRbeta clonotypes obtained by the gDNA method from several donors. TCRdb stores this immuneACCESS table with in-frame sequences only. Part of the clones is absent; in the studies checked, under half of the shortfall reflects unresolved V genes, and no reason is known for the rest. That table supplies the V and J calls and clone size; D and trimming were determined from the DNA. The sample contains under 600,000 clones, approximately 95% of them found a single time. The biggest ten clones account for approximately 0.06% of the sample.

Here is what the overall study found, with its caveats: Sampling was limited to blood, and TCR repertoires in tissue likely differ from TCR repertoires in blood. Compared with non-shared clonotypes, the clonotypes found in all four sorted-subset donors had higher generation probabilities. When several donors were compared, the shared fraction of clonotypes was 5% to 6.5% for naive CD4, around 3.5% for naive CD8, 2.3% for memory CD4, and 0.35% to 0.4% for memory CD8. Pairwise subsampling led to the expectation that sequencing depth would affect the degree of clonotype sharing among donors. Because the study included only a small number of donors, the genetic and exposure-history diversity represented was limited. Larger estimated clonotype richness was generally found for naive subsets than for memory subsets. Even with the large sequencing depth, rarefaction of the sorted-subset datasets indicated that sequencing was incomplete.

V is shortened by 1 base, J by 8 bases, and the region joining them spans 8 bases. The CDR3 runs 12 residues from the cysteine to the phenylalanine. Left in the record is the CDR3 DNA by itself, 36 bases read in frame from the first base. CDR1 and CDR2 were assigned from the germline V gene (reference sequence) as SEHNR and FQNEAQ. The donors were healthy, HIV-negative adults who had no recently reported acute infections or vaccinations. Every donor was a Caucasian adult living in Nashville, Tennessee, USA. CD4+ T cells were enriched by magnetic negative selection, after which naive cells were positively selected on CD45RA and the negative fraction was taken as the memory subset. Blood was obtained by leukapheresis, after which PBMCs were separated by Ficoll-Histopaque density gradient centrifugation and cryopreserved in liquid nitrogen vapor phase. Analytical flow cytometry was used to check the purity and quantity of each magnetically sorted T cell population. From each sorted fraction, genomic DNA was isolated and quantified by UV absorbance on a Nanodrop 2000c.

The clonotype was recovered from a woman in her twenties or thirties in good health. Material: naive CD4+ T cells sorted from blood. What the cell subset or site label conveys for this sample: CD45RA+ positively selected. The chain links TRBV7-9 with TRBJ1-2, with the D gene call left open. The DNA sequence reads TGTGCCAGCAGCTTAGGGTCTGGGGGCTACACCTTC. Its product reads: CASSLGSGGYTF.